This TCR beta chain came from a study of T-cell memory formation after mild COVID-19. The overall study: Across donors, TCR clusters were largely donor specific.

TCRdb independently ran MiXCR on the 5' RACE reads; one entry per CDR3 protein. The profile shows 470,000 or so distinct CDR3 sequences, about 20% of them singletons. Trimming removed 6 bases from V and 5 bases from J, with 13 bases in between. Germline loops: CDR1 ENHRY, CDR2 SYGVKD. The CDR3 extends over 13 amino acids. Study-level points and caveats: The finding that pre-infection memory included some responding clones suggested that cross-reactive memory joined. Whether second-wave clones peaking at day 37 were SARS-CoV-2 specific went unconfirmed.

This clonotype was seen a few times. Its antigen remains unidentified. Sequenced input: PBMCs or a T cell subset sorted from them (not recorded which). The clonotype comes from an adult woman who had mild COVID-19 (a few samples of this study predate the infection). Cell type and time point are not known. The chain uses TRBV10-3 and TRBJ2-5, with a possible D match to TRBD2 (6 bases). The chain's CDR3 is CAIRGGLRETQYF. The CDR3 bases are TGTGCCATCAGGGGGGGACTCCGGGAGACCCAGTACTTC.